This TCR beta chain was retrieved from a study of human T cells and chemical hapten exposure. The study, taken as a whole, reports: No alteration of TCRs above 1 in 1000 frequency was seen with DPC sensitization.

V lost 3 bases and J lost 3; bases outside the gene matches: 5. Germline V gives CDR1 LGHNA, CDR2 YSLEER. This CDR3 comprises 16 residues. To note about this clonotype: Its antigen is still unknown.

Whole blood that had not been fractionated was the source of extracted total RNA. Unique molecular identifiers were attached to individual cDNA molecules within the library. Original processing methods: A per-sample median of approximately 87,000 TCRs was observed, with counts ranging from about 23,224 to 700,000. TCRdb called the 5' RACE reads again in MiXCR, with one record for every CDR3 protein. TCRdb, not the authors, supplied the V and J calls. Found here are about 81,000 distinct CDR3 sequences, less than 9.5% of them singletons; the top ten hold about 2.2%. The chain links TRBV4-3 to TRBJ1-3; 10 bases map to TRBD1. The clonotype was recovered from a male donor in good health. CDR3 nucleotides: TGCGCCAGCAGCCATAGACAGGGGGCGATTGGAAACACCATATATTTT. Protein product: CASSHRQGAIGNTIYF.